This TCR beta chain was recovered during a study of blood T cell repertoires in COVID-19. In the study overall: Material from acute and convalescent COVID-19 was sourced from the United States, Italy and Spain. T cells, B-cell-depleted T cells, or PBMCs supplied cDNA or gDNA.

This CDR3 region has 17 residues. Germline-derived CDR1 and CDR2 are SGHAT and FQNNGV. V dropped 8 bases and J dropped 5 bases, with 27 bases sitting between them. Original analysis: Reference gene primer amplification gave nucleated cell count estimates. Assay used: immunoSEQ multiplex PCR; TCRdb lists only in-frame clones, some missing. V, J and clone size derive from that table, while D and trimming were established from the DNA sequence. The sample lists 80,000 to 100,000 clones; 91% were seen once. This TCR came from a human donor with active COVID-19. The donor label of this sample is uncertain. V gene TRBV11-2 combines with J gene TRBJ2-5; D is possibly TRBD1 (5 bases). Sequenced input: peripheral blood. CDR3 in amino acids: CASARRLPGWSRETQYF. CDR3 sequence (DNA): TGTGCCAGCGCTCGACGCCTGCCAGGGTGGAGCCGGGAGACCCAGTACTTC.